Each of the 27 T cell receptor beta chains below was sequenced from the same sample in a study of cytomegalovirus exposure and HLA in healthy donors (TCRdb year 2017). Libraries were constructed by the immunoSEQ multiplex PCR assay. For the multiplex PCR, a mixture combining 60 forward primers for TCR Vbeta segments and 13 reverse primers for TCR Jbeta segments was used. In its TCRdb copy, this immuneACCESS table keeps in-frame sequences only and misses some clones. Where compared with another copy, unresolved V genes explain less than half of these, and the others have no known cause. This sample comprises 150,000 to 200,000 clones, approximately 65% of them detected only once. In total, the top ten clones hold just under 3% of the sample. The sample comprised PBMCs. These TCRs come from a man aged 35 to 55 in good health and CMV-seronegative.

This clone was counted only a few times. V and J are TRBV6-1 and TRBJ1-5; D might be TRBD1 (5 bases). V shed 5 bases and J shed 1 base, with 12 bases lying between them. There are 15 residues in the CDR3. CDR1 and CDR2 (germline): MNHNS, SASEGT. CDR3 in amino acids: CASSIDSLSNQPQHF. In DNA, the CDR3 is TGTGCCAGCAGTATAGACAGTCTAAGCAATCAGCCCCAGCATTTT.

The CDR3 DNA is TGTGCCACCAGCAGAGATCTGTCCGGGGGAGAGACCCAGTACTTC. Residues: CATSRDLSGGETQYF. V gene TRBV15 combines with J gene TRBJ2-5; possibly TRBD2 for D (6 bases). The length of the CDR3 is 15 residues. The ends were cut back, 0 bases at V and 4 bases at J, with 12 bases in the middle. The germline V gene encodes CDR1 LNHNV and CDR2 YYDKDF (reference sequence).

This clone was recorded only once. The rearrangement joins TRBV7-8 to TRBJ2-3; 8 bases fit TRBD2. The CDR3 spans 15 residues. V dropped 1 base and J dropped 0; count of bases not matched to a gene: 0. Germline CDR1 reads SGHVS; CDR2 reads FQNEAQ. CDR3 sequence: CASSLERGSTDTQYF. The CDR3 DNA follows: TGTGCCAGCAGCTTAGAGCGGGGGAGCACAGATACGCAGTATTTT.

The gene calls are TRBV9 and TRBJ2-3, with 7 nucleotides matching TRBD2. This CDR3 is built from 11 residues. CDR1 is SGDLS, CDR2 YYNGEE, per germline. The V gene end was trimmed by 10 bases and the J gene end by 6 bases; junction bases not matched to a gene: 5. This chain's CDR3 is CAGGDWDTQYF. In nucleotides, the CDR3 is TGTGCCGGGGGGGATTGGGATACGCAGTATTTT.

This clone came up a few times. The chain is built from TRBV19 and TRBJ2-7, with TRBD2 matching 7 bases. V was clipped by 4 bases and J by 6 bases; unmatched bases: 12. The germline V gene encodes CDR1 LNHDA and CDR2 SQIVND (reference sequence). The CDR3 has 15 residues. CDR3: CASSTTSLPSSEQYF. CDR3 in DNA: TGTGCCAGTAGTACGACTAGCCTCCCCTCGAGCGAGCAGTACTTC.

The table lists this clone with a few counts. This chain joins TRBV19 and TRBJ1-1, with D possibly TRBD1 on 6 matching bases. Per germline, CDR1 LNHDA and CDR2 SQIVND (reference sequence). Trimming shortened V by 2 bases and J by 1 base, and 8 bases separated the two germline ends. The CDR3 spans 14 residues. The CDR3 region has the DNA TGTGCCAGTAGTATAACAGGGTCGAACACTGAAGCTTTCTTT. This translates into CASSITGSNTEAFF.

CDR3 nucleotide sequence: TGCGCCAGCAGCCAGGGACAGGGGGCAGGAAACATTCAGTACTTC. It yields the protein CASSQGQGAGNIQYF. The V and J genes are TRBV4-3 and TRBJ2-4, with 12 nucleotides matching TRBD1. Per germline, CDR1 LGHNA and CDR2 YSLEER. This CDR3 has 15 amino acids. V shed 3 bases, J shed 6 bases, and the junction held 3 bases outside the gene matches.

This clone turned up a few times. The CDR3 protein is CAWSRGQGAYEQYF. CDR3 nucleotides: TGTGCCTGGAGTCGGGGACAGGGAGCTTACGAGCAGTACTTC. The chain is built from TRBV30 and TRBJ2-7; 9 bases align to TRBD1. The CDR3 covers 14 residues. V shed 2 bases, J shed 4 bases, and the junction held 6 bases outside the gene matches. The V gene's germline CDR1 is GTSNPN and CDR2 SVGIG (reference sequence).

The chain is built from TRBV7-6 and TRBJ2-7, with D possibly being TRBD1 (5 bases). CDR3 length equals 14 residues. Germline CDR1 is SGHVS and CDR2 is FNYEAQ. The V gene lost 1 base and the J gene lost 2 bases, with 9 bases spanning the gap. DNA of the CDR3: TGTGCCAGCAGCTTAGAAGACAGACCCTACGAGCAGTACTTC. As protein: CASSLEDRPYEQYF.

The chain carries TRBV30 and TRBJ2-5, with 11 bases identical to TRBD2. V lost 1 base and J lost 6; bases outside the gene matches: 10. The germline gives CDR1 GTSNPN, CDR2 SVGIG (reference sequence). The CDR3 covers 16 residues. The CDR3 region is CAWSGPLAGVVKTQYF. CDR3 DNA sequence: TGTGCCTGGAGTGGCCCACTAGCGGGAGTCGTAAAGACCCAGTACTTC.

This chain links TRBV11-2 with TRBJ2-5; tentative D call: TRBD2 (5 bases). The J call may be in error: the DNA end matches TRBJ2-7 better. The germline V gene encodes CDR1 SGHAT and CDR2 FQNNGV. The CDR3 totals 15 residues. CDR3 residues: CASSSLAGVTYEQYF. The DNA for the CDR3 is TGTGCCAGCAGCTCCTTAGCCGGGGTTACCTACGAGCAGTACTTC.

This chain links TRBV12-5 with TRBJ2-1; maybe TRBD2 (5 bases). This CDR3 is 13 amino acids long. The V end was cut by 6 bases, the J end by 7 bases, with 13 bases between. Germline V gives CDR1 LGHNT, CDR2 FRNRAP. The CDR3 DNA reads as TGTGCTAGTGGCCGCGCCTCGGGAAATGAGCAGTTCTTC. Amino acids: CASGRASGNEQFF.

The V call is TRBV2, the J call TRBJ2-1; 9 bases are shared with TRBD1. The CDR3 loop spans 15 amino acids. Trimming took 5 bases from V and 4 from J; bases not matched to a gene: 6. CDR1 and CDR2 (germline): SNHLY, FYNNEI. In DNA form, the CDR3 reads TGTGCCAGCAGTTCAGGACAGGGGATTTACAATGAGCAGTTCTTC. Translated: CASSSGQGIYNEQFF. The full variable domain, with the rest looked up from reference TRBV2 and TRBJ2-1, is EPEVTQTPSHQVTQMGQEVILRCVPISNHLYFYWYRQILGQKVEFLVSFYNNEISEKSEIFDDQFSVERPDGSNFTLKIRSTKLEDSAMYFCASSSGQGIYNEQFFGPGTRLTVL.

The V and J genes are TRBV5-5 and TRBJ1-6; maybe TRBD1 (5 bases). Trimming removed 6 bases from V and 7 bases from J, with 11 bases in between. CDR1 and CDR2 (germline): SGHKS, YYEKEE (reference sequence). The CDR3 loop spans 13 amino acids. The CDR3 DNA follows: TGTGCCAGCATGACGGGGGGGAATTCACCCCTCCACTTT. It encodes CASMTGGNSPLHF.

This clone was counted between two and nine times. The rearrangement joins TRBV5-5 to TRBJ1-5; D is uncertain. Germline values: CDR1 SGHKS, CDR2 YYEKEE (reference sequence). This CDR3 is 14 amino acids long. V was cut by 4 bases and J by 0 bases, with 8 bases left in between. In DNA form, the CDR3 reads TGTGCCAGCAGCCGGGAGGGTAGCAATCAGCCCCAGCATTTT. This sequence encodes CASSREGSNQPQHF.

CDR3 DNA sequence: TGTGCCAGCAGCCAATCGGGGACAGGGGCCGTCAATGAGCAGTTCTTC. It yields the protein CASSQSGTGAVNEQFF. This chain connects TRBV7-9 to TRBJ2-1, with 10 bases that match TRBD1. Trimming cost V 5 bases and J 6 bases; bases outside gene matches: 10. Germline lookup yields CDR1 SEHNR and CDR2 FQNEAQ (reference sequence). This CDR3 is 16 amino acids long.

Turning to this clone: Distinct nucleotide sequences in the sample also encode this CDR3. This sequence joins TRBV5-6 and TRBJ1-2; 10 bases agree with TRBD1. V dropped 6 bases and J dropped 8; count of bases not matched to a gene: 10. Germline-derived CDR1 and CDR2 are SGHDT and YYEEEE. This CDR3 comprises 14 residues. The CDR3 DNA follows: TGTGCCAGCACCCGGACAGGGGGAGCCTACGGCTACACCTTC. It yields the protein CASTRTGGAYGYTF.

Here the CDR3 DNA reads TGTGCCAGCAGTCGCGGGGCTTATAACGAGCAGTACTTC. Its translation: CASSRGAYNEQYF. The chain is built from TRBV7-8 and TRBJ2-7; TRBD2 is a possible D gene (6 bases). Trimming stripped 6 bases from V and 5 bases from J, with 14 bases between. Germline values: CDR1 SGHVS, CDR2 FQNEAQ. There are 13 residues in the CDR3.

V and J are TRBV7-3 and TRBJ1-3, with 7 bases aligning to TRBD1. The germline V gene has CDR1 SGHTA and CDR2 FQGTGA. Germline trimming cut 6 bases from V and 10 bases from J; bases unmatched to any gene: 6. This CDR3 contains 12 residues. For the CDR3, the DNA is TGTGCCAGCAGTCTGACAGGGTCTACCATATATTTT. Amino acid sequence: CASSLTGSTIYF.

The chain is built from TRBV4-3 and TRBJ2-1, with 10 bases that match TRBD2. This CDR3 has 17 amino acids. CDR1 is LGHNA and CDR2 is YSLEER in the germline V gene. V was pared by 1 base and J by 7 bases, with 10 bases of the junction left unmatched. Here the CDR3 DNA reads TGCGCCAGCAGCCAAGTGGCTAGCGGGAGTATTGGGAATGAGCAGTTCTTC. This sequence encodes CASSQVASGSIGNEQFF.

The CDR3 DNA follows: TGTGCCAGCAGGGAACTTGGACAGCAGAATGAAAAACTGTTTTTT. The encoded protein is CASRELGQQNEKLFF. V usage is TRBV2 and J usage is TRBJ1-4; the D gene is possibly TRBD1 (6 bases). CDR1 is SNHLY, CDR2 FYNNEI, per germline. Trimming cost V 6 bases and J 5 bases, with 16 bases left between them. The CDR3 is 15 residues long.

The gene calls are TRBV4-3 and TRBJ1-6; D is perhaps TRBD1 (5 bases). This CDR3 region has 16 residues. Trimming pared 1 base from V and 5 bases from J, leaving 12 bases between. Germline loops: CDR1 LGHNA, CDR2 YSLEER. The CDR3 nucleotides are TGCGCCAGCAGCCAAGCGGACACGATCCATAATTCACCCCTCCACTTT. Its translation is CASSQADTIHNSPLHF.

The CDR3 sequence is CASSLLRGQGYEQYF. The DNA of the CDR3 is TGTGCCAGCAGCCTACTCCGGGGACAGGGTTACGAGCAGTACTTC. The chain joins TRBV4-2 to TRBJ2-7, with 9 nucleotides matching TRBD1. The CDR3 has 15 residues. Trimming at V came to 4 bases and at J to 4 bases, leaving 8 bases not matched to a gene. CDR1 and CDR2 from the germline V gene are LGHNA and YNFKEQ.

This clone showed up just a few times. V is TRBV6-1 and J is TRBJ1-2, with 10 bases fitting TRBD1. In germline, CDR1 is MNHNS, CDR2 SASEGT. This CDR3 has 15 residues. V trimming: 7 bases; J trimming: 4 bases; junction bases outside the gene matches: 9. The CDR3 loop reads CASKPPGQGSYGYTF. CDR3 in DNA: TGTGCCAGCAAGCCTCCGGGACAGGGGTCCTATGGCTACACCTTC.

J is TRBJ2-7 and V is TRBV7-2; 12 positions match TRBD2. V was pared by 7 bases and J by 2 bases, with 3 bases of the junction left unmatched. Per germline, CDR1 SGHTA and CDR2 FQGNSA. The CDR3 contains 14 residues. CDR3 sequence: CASTPSGGAYEQYF. Here the CDR3 DNA reads TGTGCCAGCACCCCTAGCGGGGGGGCCTACGAGCAGTACTTC.

V usage is TRBV13 and J usage is TRBJ2-3; possibly TRBD1 for D (5 bases). The CDR3 sequence is 13 residues long. V was pared by 5 bases and J by 3 bases, with 9 bases between. Germline V gene data show CDR1 as PRHDT and CDR2 as FYEKMQ (reference sequence). The CDR3 loop is CASSAQGTDTQYF. The CDR3 DNA is TGTGCCAGCAGCGCCCAGGGAACAGATACGCAGTATTTT.

The CDR3 DNA follows: TGTGCCAGCAGTGAAGCGCTTCCGGGAAATCAGCCCCAGCATTTT. This codes for CASSEALPGNQPQHF. The chain joins TRBV2 to TRBJ1-5; D ambiguous. The germline CDR1 and CDR2 sequences are SNHLY and FYNNEI. V dropped 0 bases and J dropped 4 bases, with 10 bases sitting between them. The CDR3 is 15 residues long.